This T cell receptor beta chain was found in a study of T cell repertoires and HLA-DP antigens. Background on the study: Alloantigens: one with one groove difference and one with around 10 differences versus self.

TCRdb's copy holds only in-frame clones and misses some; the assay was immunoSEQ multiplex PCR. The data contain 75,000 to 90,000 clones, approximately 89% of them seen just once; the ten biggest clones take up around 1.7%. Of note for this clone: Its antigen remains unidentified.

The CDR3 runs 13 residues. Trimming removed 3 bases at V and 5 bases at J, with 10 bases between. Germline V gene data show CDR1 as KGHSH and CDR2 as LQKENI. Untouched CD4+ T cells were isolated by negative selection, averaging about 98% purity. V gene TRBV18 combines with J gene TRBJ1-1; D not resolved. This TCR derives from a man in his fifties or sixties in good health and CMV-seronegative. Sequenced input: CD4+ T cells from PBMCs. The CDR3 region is CASSPGLGTEAFF. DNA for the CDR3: TGTGCCAGCTCACCCGGACTGGGGACTGAAGCTTTCTTT.